One sample yielded the 25 T cell receptor beta chains listed below, sequenced in a study of T-cell memory formation after mild COVID-19. From the 5' RACE reads, TCRdb called clonotypes with MiXCR, one entry per CDR3 protein. The repertoire holds 470,000 or so distinct CDR3 sequences, with roughly 25% as singletons. Sample: PBMCs or a T cell subset sorted from them (not recorded which). These receptors all stem from an adult woman who had mild COVID-19 (a few samples of this study predate the infection). Cell type and time point are not known.

The chain couples TRBV6-6 to TRBJ1-1, with TRBD1 identical over 8 bases. The CDR3 runs 16 residues. The V and J ends lost 0 bases and 1 base, in that order; junction bases with no gene match: 4. The germline CDR1 and CDR2 sequences are MNHNY and SVGAGI (reference sequence). CDR3 loop: CASSYSGRGRNTEAFF. As DNA, the CDR3 is TGTGCCAGCAGTTACTCGGGCAGGGGGCGGAACACTGAAGCTTTCTTT.

The V call is TRBV19, the J call TRBJ2-1; either TRBD1 or TRBD2 may supply D (6 bases each). The V gene's germline CDR1 is LNHDA and CDR2 SQIVND (reference sequence). The CDR3 sequence is 15 residues long. Trimming cost V 5 bases and J 2 bases, with 13 bases left between them. The CDR3 here is CASSGGRRAYNEQFF. CDR3 nucleotide sequence: TGTGCCAGTAGTGGGGGCAGGAGGGCCTACAATGAGCAGTTCTTC.

This clonotype was found once. Here the CDR3 reads CASSLGARLRNTEAFF. The DNA of the CDR3 is TGTGCCAGCAGTCTCGGGGCACGCCTTAGGAACACTGAAGCTTTCTTT. V usage is TRBV12-3 or TRBV12-4 and J usage is TRBJ1-1, with a weak D call TRBD1 (5 bases). The CDR3 has 16 amino acids. Trimming removed 5 bases from V and 1 base from J, with 17 bases in between.

The chain links TRBV7-2 to TRBJ1-1; D is perhaps TRBD1 (5 bases). Germline values: CDR1 SGHTA, CDR2 FQGNSA. The CDR3 is made up of 13 amino acids. Trimming took 2 bases from V and 6 from J, leaving 10 bases between them. In DNA, the CDR3 is TGTGCCAGCAGCTTAAGGGGAGTGGCTGAAGCTTTCTTT. Translating gives CASSLRGVAEAFF.

This clonotype has a single count. The chain has TRBV6-5 and TRBJ2-7; the D gene is possibly TRBD1 (5 bases). This CDR3 is built from 16 residues. Germline CDR1 is MNHEY and CDR2 is SVGAGI. V was cut by 5 bases and J by 0 bases, with 17 bases left in between. The CDR3 coding sequence is TGTGCCAGCAGTGCCTTAAGGGGCGCTAGCTCCTACGAGCAGTACTTC. The encoded protein is CASSALRGASSYEQYF.

The DNA of the CDR3 is TGCGCCAGCAGCTTGGACAGGGGGGGATATGGCTACACCTTC. It is translated as CASSLDRGGYGYTF. The rearrangement joins TRBV5-1 to TRBJ1-2; TRBD1 aligns across 8 bases. Germline V gene data show CDR1 as SGHRS and CDR2 as YFSETQ. CDR3 length: 14 amino acids. V shed 0 bases, J shed 5 bases, and the junction held 3 bases outside the gene matches.

The chain links TRBV12-3 or TRBV12-4 to TRBJ1-2; 8 bases fit TRBD1. The CDR3 has 12 amino acids. With 7 bases clipped from V and 8 bases from J, the junction kept 6 bases outside the gene matches. As DNA, the CDR3 is TGTGCCAGCACAGGGGGCTCGAGCGGCTACACCTTC. Its protein is CASTGGSSGYTF.

The sample holds a few counts of this clonotype. The chain joins TRBV7-9 to TRBJ1-2, with TRBD1 matching 7 bases. Losses at the gene ends were 11 bases for V and 4 bases for J; bases not matched to a gene: 10. CDR3 length equals 13 residues. From germline, CDR1 is SEHNR and CDR2 FQNEAQ (reference sequence). Here the CDR3 DNA reads TGTGCCGGCTGGGGGGGACAGCCCTATGGCTACACCTTC. It specifies CAGWGGQPYGYTF.

The rearrangement joins TRBV7-9 to TRBJ1-3; D is unresolved. V was cut by 3 bases and J by 4 bases, with 19 bases left in between. The CDR3 consists of 17 residues. Germline assignment: CDR1 SEHNR and CDR2 FQNEAQ (reference sequence). CDR3 amino acids: CASSLGKGQKPGNTIYF. The DNA for the CDR3 is TGTGCCAGCAGCTTGGGAAAGGGTCAAAAGCCAGGAAACACCATATATTTT.

The rearrangement uses TRBV5-6 and TRBJ1-2; tentative D call: TRBD1 (5 bases). Between the trimmed V and J ends, which lost 6 bases and 2 bases, there was a span of 14 bases. The length of the CDR3 is 14 residues. Germline assignment: CDR1 SGHDT and CDR2 YYEEEE. Here the CDR3 reads CASNRRARNYGYTF. In DNA, the CDR3 is TGTGCCAGCAATCGCAGGGCTCGAAACTATGGCTACACCTTC.

The chain links TRBV12-3 or TRBV12-4 to TRBJ2-1, with TRBD2 matching 8 bases. The V and J ends lost 0 bases and 3 bases, in that order; junction bases with no gene match: 10. The CDR3 has 18 residues. The CDR3 bases are TGTGCCAGCAGTTTAGCGAGAAGCCTAGCGGGCTACTACAATGAGCAGTTCTTC. Its protein is CASSLARSLAGYYNEQFF.

This CDR3 reads CASRAGGQGRNEQFF. CDR3 bases: TGTGCCAGCAGGGCTGGGGGACAGGGTCGAAATGAGCAGTTCTTC. The V call is TRBV6-5, the J call TRBJ2-1; TRBD1 matches at 9 bases. Germline CDR1 MNHEY, CDR2 SVGAGI. This CDR3 has 15 amino acids. V lost 6 bases and J lost 7; bases outside the gene matches: 10.

This chain links TRBV4-3 with TRBJ1-2, with D possibly TRBD1 on 5 matching bases. This CDR3 is 16 amino acids long. The germline V gene encodes CDR1 LGHNA and CDR2 YSLEER. Between the trimmed V and J ends, which lost 0 bases and 2 bases, there was a span of 13 bases. CDR3: CASSQEVRGLNYGYTF. In nucleotides, the CDR3 is TGCGCCAGCAGCCAAGAAGTCCGGGGACTCAACTATGGCTACACCTTC.

Only a few counts were recorded for this clonotype. The rearrangement joins TRBV9 to TRBJ2-1, with D maybe TRBD2 (6 bases). The length of the CDR3 is 16 residues. Germline V lookup: CDR1 SGDLS, CDR2 YYNGEE. Trimming removed 3 bases at V and 4 bases at J, with 17 bases between. DNA of the CDR3: TGTGCCAGCAGCGATTACAAGGCCGGGAGTTACAATGAGCAGTTCTTC. Encoded protein: CASSDYKAGSYNEQFF. Filled out from reference TRBV9 and TRBJ2-1, the complete variable domain reads DSGVTQTPKHLITATGQRVTLRCSPRSGDLSVYWYQQSLDQGLQFLIQYYNGEERAKGNILERFSAQQFPDLHSELNLSSLELGDSALYFCASSDYKAGSYNEQFFGPGTRLTVL.

This clonotype was seen only a few times. V is TRBV12-3 or TRBV12-4 and J is TRBJ2-1, with 12 bases that match TRBD2. This CDR3 region has 14 residues. V lost 4 bases to trimming and J lost 12 bases; unmatched junction nucleotides: 7. CDR3 bases: TGTGCCAGCAGTTCTAGCGGGAGGGCTCTCGGGCAGTTCTTC. This codes for CASSSSGRALGQFF.

This clonotype was counted a few times. V is TRBV20-1 and J is TRBJ2-7, with 12 bases lining up with TRBD1. This CDR3 is built from 15 residues. V shed 2 bases and J 9 bases; nucleotides not matched to a gene: 11. In germline, CDR1 is DFQATT, CDR2 SNEGSKA (reference sequence). The CDR3 DNA is TGCAGTGCTAGACCCCCGGGACAGGGGGCGCAGGGGCAGTACTTC. This gives the protein CSARPPGQGAQGQYF.

V gene TRBV12-3 or TRBV12-4 combines with J gene TRBJ1-2, with no clear D. Trimming cost V 6 bases and J 4 bases, with 9 bases left between them. The CDR3 spans 12 residues. The CDR3 DNA follows: TGTGCCAGCAGCGAGACACTCTATGGCTACACCTTC. Translation: CASSETLYGYTF.

This clonotype was observed a few times. This chain links TRBV12-3 or TRBV12-4 with TRBJ2-1; TRBD2 agrees at 9 bases. V trimming: 6 bases; J trimming: 6 bases; junction bases outside the gene matches: 18. The CDR3 loop spans 18 amino acids. CDR3 sequence (DNA): TGTGCCAGCAGACCTCTCGGGTTAGCGGGGGTTCCGGGCAATGAGCAGTTCTTC. It encodes CASRPLGLAGVPGNEQFF.

This chain joins TRBV6-2 or TRBV6-3 and TRBJ1-1; D remains ambiguous. Germline V gives CDR1 MNHEY, CDR2 SVGEGT. Trimming removed 1 base at V and 1 base at J, with 7 bases between. CDR3 size: 14 residues. The CDR3 spells CASSYWARNTEAFF. In DNA form, the CDR3 reads TGTGCCAGCAGTTACTGGGCAAGGAACACTGAAGCTTTCTTT.

The rearrangement uses TRBV20-1 and TRBJ2-6; tentatively, D is TRBD1 or TRBD2 (5 bases each). Germline CDR1 and CDR2: DFQATT and SNEGSKA (reference sequence). Between the trimmed V and J ends, which lost 6 bases and 0 bases, there was a span of 12 bases. CDR3 length equals 15 residues. The CDR3 DNA is TGCAGTGCCAATTCCGGGGCCTCTGGGGCCAACGTCCTGACTTTC. This encodes CSANSGASGANVLTF.

In this sample, this clonotype turned up a few times. This chain connects TRBV5-6 to TRBJ1-2; D is undetermined. Per the germline V gene, CDR1 is SGHDT and CDR2 is YYEEEE. The CDR3 contains 14 residues. V lost 2 bases, J lost 2 bases, and 10 bases lay in between. CDR3 bases: TGTGCCAGCAGCTTCAACCGGCGGAACTATGGCTACACCTTC. Its protein is CASSFNRRNYGYTF.

This chain connects TRBV5-5 to TRBJ1-4, with D unresolved. With 3 bases removed from V and 4 bases from J, the gap between germline ends came to 4 bases. This CDR3 contains 12 residues. The germline V gene has CDR1 SGHKS and CDR2 YYEKEE (reference sequence). The CDR3 region has the DNA TGTGCCAGCAGCTGGATTAATGAAAAACTGTTTTTT. Residues: CASSWINEKLFF.

The V call is TRBV6-1, the J call TRBJ1-1, with no clear D. V was clipped by 4 bases and J by 6 bases, with 15 bases between them. Per the germline V gene, CDR1 is MNHNS and CDR2 is SASEGT. There are 14 residues in the CDR3. DNA of the CDR3: TGTGCCAGCAGTGCTAATGGGGTATTGCCTGAAGCTTTCTTT. Its translation is CASSANGVLPEAFF.

In its sample, this clonotype was seen a few times. V gene TRBV4-1 combines with J gene TRBJ2-7; tentatively, D is TRBD2 (5 bases). CDR3 size: 16 residues. Trimming shortened V by 1 base and J by 3 bases, and 16 bases separated the two germline ends. The germline V gene has CDR1 MGHRA and CDR2 YSYEKL. This CDR3 reads CASSQVRIGRDYEQYF. CDR3 sequence (DNA): TGCGCCAGCAGCCAAGTTCGAATAGGCCGGGACTACGAGCAGTACTTC.

This clonotype was counted between two and nine times. The V and J genes are TRBV7-2 and TRBJ2-5; no firm D call. Per the germline V gene, CDR1 is SGHTA and CDR2 is FQGNSA. The CDR3 has 12 residues. The germline V and J ends were trimmed by 5 bases and 5 bases, with 9 bases remaining between them. Here the CDR3 reads CASSQSWETQYF. For the CDR3, the DNA is TGTGCCAGCAGCCAATCTTGGGAGACCCAGTACTTC.